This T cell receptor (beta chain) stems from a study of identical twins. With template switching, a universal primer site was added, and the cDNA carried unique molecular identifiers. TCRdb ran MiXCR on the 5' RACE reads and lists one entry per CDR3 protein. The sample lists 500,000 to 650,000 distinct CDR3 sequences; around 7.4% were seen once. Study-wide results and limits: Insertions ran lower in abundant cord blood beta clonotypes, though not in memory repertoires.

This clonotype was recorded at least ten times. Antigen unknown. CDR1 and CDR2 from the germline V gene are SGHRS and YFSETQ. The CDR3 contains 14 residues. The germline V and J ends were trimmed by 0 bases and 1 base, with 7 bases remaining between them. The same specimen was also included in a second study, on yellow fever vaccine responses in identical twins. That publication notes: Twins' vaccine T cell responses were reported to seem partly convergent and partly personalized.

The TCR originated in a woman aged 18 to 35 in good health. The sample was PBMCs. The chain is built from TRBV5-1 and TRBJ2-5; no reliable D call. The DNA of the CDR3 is TGCGCCAGCAGCTTGGGGGCAGTCCAAGAGACCCAGTACTTC. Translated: CASSLGAVQETQYF.